This T cell receptor beta chain was captured by sequencing in a study of blood T cell repertoires in COVID-19 (dated by TCRdb to 2018 to 2021). Describing the broader study: Samples covering the acute and convalescent phases of COVID-19 were provided by collaborators in the United States, Italy and Spain. The repertoires were released in a freely available public database meant as a resource for research on the immune response to SARS-CoV-2. Subjects who had been exposed to COVID-19, were actively infected with it, or had recovered from it provided the deeply sampled blood TCRbeta repertoires that made up the dataset. The samples were drawn from the first 160 participants of the ongoing ImmuneRACE study and from 1,254 subjects provided by 6 global collaborators. Where available, HLA class I and class II types were obtained from metadata supplied by the sample provider rather than from assay-based typing. The prospective study material was composed of cDNA or gDNA derived from T cells, B-cell-depleted T cells, or PBMCs. The sample metadata nearly always contained a de-identified subject ID, COVID-19 status, age in years and sex.

The immunoSEQ Assay, a bias-controlled multiplex PCR, was used to amplify TCRbeta CDR3 regions from genomic DNA. In the source study's methods: Nucleated cell counts per sample were estimated from amplification of reference gene primers within the assay. To quantify the absolute abundance of each unique TCRbeta CDR3 rearrangement, sequence reads were collapsed and filtered. For each sample, productive Simpson clonality was calculated as the square root of Simpson's diversity index across productive rearrangements. The clones in this table, taken by TCRdb from immuneACCESS, are in-frame only. Not every clone is retained; where verified, under half of the shortfall comes from an unresolved V gene, and the cause of the rest is unknown. V and J calls and clone size are copied from that table; D and trimming were computed from the DNA. This sample gives approximately 170,000 clones in total; roughly 90% of them show up just once. 15% to 20% of the sample is taken by the ten largest.

About this clone: What this receptor recognizes is not known. The input lacks base qualities; no much larger clone sits a single base away.

The CDR3 contains 15 residues, cysteine and phenylalanine counted. The entry retains the CDR3 DNA only, 45 bases that are in frame from base 1. The germline V gene sets CDR1 to LGHNT and CDR2 to FRNRAP. The junction shows trimming of 6 bases on V and 3 bases on J, plus 15 bases between the germline ends. The collaborating institutions used their own protocols to collect whole blood in K2EDTA tubes. For TCRbeta analysis, collaborators shipped samples in one of three forms: frozen whole blood, isolated PBMCs, or DNA extracted from either of those sample types. What the study reported, not specific to this receptor: The amount of clinical and demographic metadata varied by source and participant and was provided uncurated.

In this chain, TRBV12-5 is recombined with TRBJ1-3; perhaps TRBD1 is the D gene, with 5 bases matching. What was sequenced was peripheral blood. This TCR was recovered from a man between 60 and 70 years old with active or convalescent COVID-19. At the DNA level, the sequence is TGTGCTAGTGGCCGGGACTCCCGAAATGGAAACACCATATATTTT. Translated, this gives CASGRDSRNGNTIYF.